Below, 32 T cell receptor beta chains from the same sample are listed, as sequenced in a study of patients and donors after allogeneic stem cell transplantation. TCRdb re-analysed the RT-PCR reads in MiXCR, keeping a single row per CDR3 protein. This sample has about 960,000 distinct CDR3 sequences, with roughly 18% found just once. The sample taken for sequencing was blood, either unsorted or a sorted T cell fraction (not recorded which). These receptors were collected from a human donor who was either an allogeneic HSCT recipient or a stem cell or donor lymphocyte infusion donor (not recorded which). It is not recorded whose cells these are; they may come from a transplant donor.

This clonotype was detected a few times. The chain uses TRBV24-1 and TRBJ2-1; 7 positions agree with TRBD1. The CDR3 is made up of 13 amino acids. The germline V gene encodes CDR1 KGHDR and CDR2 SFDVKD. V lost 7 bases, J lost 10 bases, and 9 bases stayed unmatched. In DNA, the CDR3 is TGTGCCACCAGAGGACAGGCGCTCATGGAGCAGTTCTTC. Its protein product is CATRGQALMEQFF.

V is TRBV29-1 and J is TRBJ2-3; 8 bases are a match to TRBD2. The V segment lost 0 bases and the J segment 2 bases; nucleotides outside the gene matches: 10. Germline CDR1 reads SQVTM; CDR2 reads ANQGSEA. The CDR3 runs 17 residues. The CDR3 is CSVEDWSGGLLTDTQYF. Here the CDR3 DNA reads TGCAGCGTTGAAGATTGGTCGGGAGGGCTCCTCACAGATACGCAGTATTTT.

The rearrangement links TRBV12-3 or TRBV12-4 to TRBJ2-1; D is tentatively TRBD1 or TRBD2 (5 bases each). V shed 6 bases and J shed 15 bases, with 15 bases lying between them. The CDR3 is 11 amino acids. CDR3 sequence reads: CASSPGPVLFF. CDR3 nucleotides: TGTGCCAGCAGCCCGGGACCCGTGCTGTTCTTC.

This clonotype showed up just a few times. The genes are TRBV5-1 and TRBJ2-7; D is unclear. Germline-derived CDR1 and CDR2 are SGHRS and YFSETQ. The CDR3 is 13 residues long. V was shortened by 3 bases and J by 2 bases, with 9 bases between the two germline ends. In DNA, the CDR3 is TGCGCCAGCAGCTCAGAGGACCCCTACGAGCAGTACTTC. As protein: CASSSEDPYEQYF.

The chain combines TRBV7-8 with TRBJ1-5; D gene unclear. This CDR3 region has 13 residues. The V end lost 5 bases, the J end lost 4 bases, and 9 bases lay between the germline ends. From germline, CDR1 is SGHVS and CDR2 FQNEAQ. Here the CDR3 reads CASSPLRNQPQHF. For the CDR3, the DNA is TGTGCCAGCAGCCCCCTTAGAAATCAGCCCCAGCATTTT.

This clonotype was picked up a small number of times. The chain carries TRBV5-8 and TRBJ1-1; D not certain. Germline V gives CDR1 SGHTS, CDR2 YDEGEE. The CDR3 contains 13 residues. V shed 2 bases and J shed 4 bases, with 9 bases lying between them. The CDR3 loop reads CASSFEVGTEAFF. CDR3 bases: TGTGCCAGCAGCTTTGAAGTAGGCACTGAAGCTTTCTTT.

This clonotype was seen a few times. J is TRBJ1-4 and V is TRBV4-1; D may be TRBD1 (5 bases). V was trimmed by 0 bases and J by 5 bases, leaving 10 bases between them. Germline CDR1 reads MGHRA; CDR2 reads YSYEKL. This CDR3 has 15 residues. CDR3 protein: CASSQDGTPNEKLFF. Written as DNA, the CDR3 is TGCGCCAGCAGCCAAGATGGGACTCCAAATGAAAAACTGTTTTTT.

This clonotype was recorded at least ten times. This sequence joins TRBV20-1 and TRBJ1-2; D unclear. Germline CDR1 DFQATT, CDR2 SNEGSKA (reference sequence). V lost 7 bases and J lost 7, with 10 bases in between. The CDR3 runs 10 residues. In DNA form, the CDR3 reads TGCAGTGTGCGACGGGGTGGCTACACCTTC. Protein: CSVRRGGYTF.

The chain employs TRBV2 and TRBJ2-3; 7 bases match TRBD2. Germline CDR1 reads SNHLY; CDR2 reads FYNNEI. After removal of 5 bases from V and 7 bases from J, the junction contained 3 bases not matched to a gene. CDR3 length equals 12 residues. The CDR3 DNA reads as TGTGCCAGCAGTCGGGAGGTAAATACGCAGTATTTT. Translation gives CASSREVNTQYF.

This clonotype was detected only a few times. The CDR3 region has the DNA TGTGCCAGCAGCCCGCTACAGGGGTTAATTGCTGAAGCTTTCTTT. Translation: CASSPLQGLIAEAFF. V and J are TRBV7-9 and TRBJ1-1, with 7 nucleotides matching TRBD1. The V gene's germline CDR1 is SEHNR and CDR2 FQNEAQ (reference sequence). The CDR3 covers 15 residues. Unmatched junction bases numbered 12, after V lost 5 bases and J lost 6 bases.

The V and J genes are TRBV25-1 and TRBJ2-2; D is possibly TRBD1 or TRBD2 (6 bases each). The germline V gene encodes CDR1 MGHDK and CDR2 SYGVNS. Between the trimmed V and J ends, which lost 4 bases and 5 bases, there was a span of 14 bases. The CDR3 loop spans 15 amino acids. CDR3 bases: TGTGCCAGCAGTGTACGAGGGGGGCCAACCGGGGAGCTGTTTTTT. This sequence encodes CASSVRGGPTGELFF.

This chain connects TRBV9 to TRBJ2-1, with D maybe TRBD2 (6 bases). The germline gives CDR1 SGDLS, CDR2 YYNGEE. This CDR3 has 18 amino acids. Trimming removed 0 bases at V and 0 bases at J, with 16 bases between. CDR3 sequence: CASSVVSLADGSYNEQFF. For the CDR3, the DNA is TGTGCCAGCAGCGTAGTGTCACTAGCTGACGGCTCCTACAATGAGCAGTTCTTC.

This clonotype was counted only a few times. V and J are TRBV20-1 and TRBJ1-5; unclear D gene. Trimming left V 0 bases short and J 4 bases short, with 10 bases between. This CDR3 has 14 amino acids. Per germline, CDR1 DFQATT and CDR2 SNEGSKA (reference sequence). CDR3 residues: CSAREWAGNQPQHF. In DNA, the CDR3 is TGCAGTGCTAGAGAATGGGCGGGGAATCAGCCCCAGCATTTT.

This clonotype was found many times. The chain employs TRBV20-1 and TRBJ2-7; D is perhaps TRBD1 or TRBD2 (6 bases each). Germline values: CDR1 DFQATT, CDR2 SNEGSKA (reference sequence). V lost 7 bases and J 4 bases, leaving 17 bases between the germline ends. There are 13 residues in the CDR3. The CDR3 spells CSVPLGGRYEQYF. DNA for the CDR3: TGCAGTGTTCCCTTGGGGGGCCGTTACGAGCAGTACTTC.

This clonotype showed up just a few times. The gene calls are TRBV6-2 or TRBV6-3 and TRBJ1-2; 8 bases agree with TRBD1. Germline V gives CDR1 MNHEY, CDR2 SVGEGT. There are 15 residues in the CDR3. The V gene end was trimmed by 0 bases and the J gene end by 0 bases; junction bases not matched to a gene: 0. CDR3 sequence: CASSYSQGANYGYTF. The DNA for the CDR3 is TGTGCCAGCAGTTACTCACAGGGGGCTAACTATGGCTACACCTTC.

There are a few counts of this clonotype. The CDR3 sequence is CASSPGGTANNEQFF. The CDR3 DNA sequence: TGTGCCAGCAGCCCGGGTGGGACAGCAAACAATGAGCAGTTCTTC. The chain has TRBV5-5 and TRBJ2-1; TRBD1 agrees at 7 bases. The V gene's germline CDR1 is SGHKS and CDR2 YYEKEE (reference sequence). The CDR3 sequence is 15 residues long. V lost 4 bases, J lost 5 bases, and 9 bases stayed unmatched.

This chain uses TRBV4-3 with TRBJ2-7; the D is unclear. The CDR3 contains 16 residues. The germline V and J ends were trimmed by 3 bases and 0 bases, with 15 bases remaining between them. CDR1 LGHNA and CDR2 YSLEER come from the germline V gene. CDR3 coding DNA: TGCGCCAGCAGCCAGATCATCGGGCCTAACTCCTACGAGCAGTACTTC. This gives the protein CASSQIIGPNSYEQYF.

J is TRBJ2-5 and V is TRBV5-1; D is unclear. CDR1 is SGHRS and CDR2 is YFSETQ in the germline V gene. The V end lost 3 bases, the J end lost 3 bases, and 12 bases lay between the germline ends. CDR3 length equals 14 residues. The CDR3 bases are TGCGCCAGCAGCTCCCGAAATGGAGAAGAGACCCAGTACTTC. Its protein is CASSSRNGEETQYF.

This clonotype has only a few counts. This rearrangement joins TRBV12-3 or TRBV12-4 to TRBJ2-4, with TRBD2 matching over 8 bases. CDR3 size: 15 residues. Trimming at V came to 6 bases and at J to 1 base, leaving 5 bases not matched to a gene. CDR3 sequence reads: CASSQAGVAKNIQYF. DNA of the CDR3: TGTGCCAGCAGCCAAGCGGGAGTGGCCAAAAACATTCAGTACTTC.

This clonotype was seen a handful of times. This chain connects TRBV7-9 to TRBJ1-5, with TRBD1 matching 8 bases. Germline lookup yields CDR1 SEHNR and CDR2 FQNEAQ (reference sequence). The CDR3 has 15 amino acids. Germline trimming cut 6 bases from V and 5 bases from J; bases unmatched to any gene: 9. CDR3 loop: CASRSGQGVDQPQHF. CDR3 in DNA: TGTGCCAGCAGATCCGGACAGGGAGTGGATCAGCCCCAGCATTTT.

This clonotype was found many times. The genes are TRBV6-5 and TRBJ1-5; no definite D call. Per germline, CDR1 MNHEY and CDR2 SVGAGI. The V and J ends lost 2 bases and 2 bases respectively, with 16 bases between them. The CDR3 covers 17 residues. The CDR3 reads CASSYPDPRTGNQPQHF. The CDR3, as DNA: TGTGCCAGCAGTTACCCCGACCCGAGGACGGGCAATCAGCCCCAGCATTTT.

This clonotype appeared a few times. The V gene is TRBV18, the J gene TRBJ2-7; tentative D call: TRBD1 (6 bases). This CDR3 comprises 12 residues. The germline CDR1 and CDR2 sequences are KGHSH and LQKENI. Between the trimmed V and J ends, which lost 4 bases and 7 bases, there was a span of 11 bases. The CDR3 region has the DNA TGTGCCAGCTCACAGCGAGACAGGGAGCAGTACTTC. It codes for CASSQRDREQYF.

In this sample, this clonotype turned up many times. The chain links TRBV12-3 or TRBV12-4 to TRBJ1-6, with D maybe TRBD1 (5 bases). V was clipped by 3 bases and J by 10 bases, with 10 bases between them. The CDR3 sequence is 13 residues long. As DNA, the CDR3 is TGTGCCAGCAGTTTCTGGTCAGGGTCACCCCTCCACTTT. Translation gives CASSFWSGSPLHF.

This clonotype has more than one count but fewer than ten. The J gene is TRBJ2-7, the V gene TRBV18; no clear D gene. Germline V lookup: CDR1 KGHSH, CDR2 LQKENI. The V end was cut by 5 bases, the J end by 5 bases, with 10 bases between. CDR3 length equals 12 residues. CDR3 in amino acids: CASSSYSDEQYF. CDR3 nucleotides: TGTGCCAGCTCATCGTACAGCGACGAGCAGTACTTC.

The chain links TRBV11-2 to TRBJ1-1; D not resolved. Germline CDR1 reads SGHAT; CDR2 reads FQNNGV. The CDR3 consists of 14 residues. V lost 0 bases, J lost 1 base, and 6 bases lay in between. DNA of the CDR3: TGTGCCAGCAGCTTAGATGACCCGAACACTGAAGCTTTCTTT. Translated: CASSLDDPNTEAFF.

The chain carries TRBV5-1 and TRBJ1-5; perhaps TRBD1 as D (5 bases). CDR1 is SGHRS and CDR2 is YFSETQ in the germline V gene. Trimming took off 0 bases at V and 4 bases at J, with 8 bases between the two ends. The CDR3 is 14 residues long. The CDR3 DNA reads TGCGCCAGCAGCTTGGAGGGGCCTAATCAGCCCCAGCATTTT. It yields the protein CASSLEGPNQPQHF.

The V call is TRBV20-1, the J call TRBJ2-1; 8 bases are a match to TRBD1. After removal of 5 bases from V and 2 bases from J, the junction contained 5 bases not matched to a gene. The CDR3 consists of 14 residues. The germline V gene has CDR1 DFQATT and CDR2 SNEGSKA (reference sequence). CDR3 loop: CSALPDRAYNEQFF. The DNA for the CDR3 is TGCAGTGCTCTCCCGGACAGGGCCTACAATGAGCAGTTCTTC.

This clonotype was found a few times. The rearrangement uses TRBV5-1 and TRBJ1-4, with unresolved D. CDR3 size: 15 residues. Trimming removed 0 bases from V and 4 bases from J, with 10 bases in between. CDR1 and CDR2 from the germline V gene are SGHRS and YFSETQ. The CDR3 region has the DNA TGCGCCAGCAGCTTGGCCGGGGAAGTTAATGAAAAACTGTTTTTT. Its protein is CASSLAGEVNEKLFF.

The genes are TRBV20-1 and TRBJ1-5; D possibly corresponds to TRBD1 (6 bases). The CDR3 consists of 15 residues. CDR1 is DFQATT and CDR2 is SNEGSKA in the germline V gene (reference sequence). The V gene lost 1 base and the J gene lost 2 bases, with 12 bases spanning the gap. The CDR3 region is CSARVAGAGNQPQHF. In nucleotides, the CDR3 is TGCAGTGCTAGAGTCGCAGGGGCAGGCAATCAGCCCCAGCATTTT.

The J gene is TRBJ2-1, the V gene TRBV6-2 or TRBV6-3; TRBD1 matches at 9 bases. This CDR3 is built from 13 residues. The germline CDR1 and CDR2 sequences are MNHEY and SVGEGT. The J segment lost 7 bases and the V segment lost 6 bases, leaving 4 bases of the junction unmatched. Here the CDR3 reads CASRQGARNEQFF. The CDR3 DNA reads TGTGCCAGCAGACAGGGGGCACGGAATGAGCAGTTCTTC.

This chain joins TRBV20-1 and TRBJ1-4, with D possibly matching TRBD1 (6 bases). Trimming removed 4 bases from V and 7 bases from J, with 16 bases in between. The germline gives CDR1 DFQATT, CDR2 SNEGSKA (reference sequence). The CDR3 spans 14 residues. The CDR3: CSAKIRDMPEKLFF. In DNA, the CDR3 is TGCAGTGCTAAGATCCGGGACATGCCTGAAAAACTGTTTTTT.

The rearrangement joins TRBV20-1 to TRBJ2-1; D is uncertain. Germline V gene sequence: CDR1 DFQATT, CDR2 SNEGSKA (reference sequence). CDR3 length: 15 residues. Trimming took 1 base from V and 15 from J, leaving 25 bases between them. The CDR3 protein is CSARGRGIRASVLFF. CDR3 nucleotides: TGCAGTGCTAGAGGCCGAGGTATAAGGGCTTCGGTCCTGTTCTTC.